One T cell receptor (beta chain) is described in this entry. Its antigen is still unknown. No qualities accompany the bases; no much larger clone lies one base away. The entire amount of isolated RNA was reverse transcribed using the High Capacity cDNA Reverse Transcription Kit, so the sequenced TCRB transcripts were expressed ones. Naive, central memory and regulatory T cell samples underwent deep immunoSEQ sequencing, averaging roughly 3.4 million total reads per sample. Sorted cells were lysed in RLT buffer, and RNA was extracted using DNase-treated RNeasy Micro or Mini kits according to cell number. Each cell subset was processed on its own to prevent cross-contamination, while patient and healthy donor samples were processed together. The immunoSEQ multiplex PCR was used to amplify TCRB sequences from cDNA, generating 87-bp fragments that spanned the CDR3 region. Sequencing of the amplicons was done on the Illumina HiSeq platform. The original pipeline was this. PCR bias was corrected computationally using synthetic template baselines, and reads within Hamming distance 2 were collapsed, with unmergeable singletons discarded. Reads were aligned against IMGT to assign V, D and J genes, CDR3 length and insertions or deletions at six rearrangement sites. Clonotype counts were normalized to sorted cell number within each subset before computing true diversity and Gini coefficients with the tcR R package. The overlap coefficient, calculated on TCRB nucleotide sequences, was used to measure repertoire sharing. As a proxy for the pre-selection repertoire, out-of-frame TCRB sequences from naive cells were analyzed. Drawn from immuneACCESS, this table holds only the in-frame rearrangements with V and J called that TCRdb kept. Clones are partly lost; checked studies trace under half to an unresolved V gene and leave the rest unexplained. Clone size and the V and J calls come from that table; the DNA yielded D and trimming. The sample table shows 350,000 to 450,000 clones, and around 15% are seen once. Together, the top ten hold approximately 0.019% of the sample.

Each donor gave one peripheral blood draw, averaging approximately 110 mL, which was collected into heparinised tubes. A BD FACSAria II was used to sort naive, central memory, regulatory and stem cell-like memory CD4+ T cells with a panel that included CD45RO, CCR7, CD25, CD127, CD95 and CD27. Purity was above 95% for every sorted population. PBMCs were separated immediately by Lymphoprep density gradient centrifugation and were stained directly, without being cultured. To minimize batch effects, samples were stained and sorted in pairs, one healthy donor with one patient per experiment. Counted from cysteine to phenylalanine, this CDR3 has 14 amino acids. Only the CDR3 DNA stays, 42 bases, in frame from base 1. CDR1 and CDR2 are drawn from the germline V gene: SGHDT, YYEEEE. The germline ends are 10 bases apart after V is trimmed by 0 bases and J by 3 bases. This entry is derived from a study of beta chain features in type 1 diabetes (dated by TCRdb to the late 2010s). General notes on the study: No differences in mean age, gender distribution, total cell number or subset yield were found between patients and healthy donors. A total of about 100,000,000 sorted cells were examined across all samples, and RNA yield correlated strongly with the number of cells per subset. The study compared TCRB repertoires of sorted circulating CD4+ T cell subsets between recently diagnosed type 1 diabetes patients and matched healthy donors. Naive and central memory subsets were obtained from all 30 or so donors, but regulatory and stem cell-like memory subsets were isolated from only 8 patients and 8 healthy donors. Findings and caveats that apply to the study as a whole: Because the HLA sub-analyses included only small numbers of individuals, any influence of HLA type on TCRB rearrangement was left unresolved. Patients with type 1 diabetes made fewer insertions and deleted more nucleotides at VDJ recombination sites, implying thymic rearrangement abnormalities. In all four CD4+ subsets, TCRB CDR3 length was moderately but significantly shorter in type 1 diabetes patients. Because cDNA was sequenced instead of genomic DNA, highly expressing activated cells could be over-represented, though the groups showed no difference in activation or CD3 levels. Naive, central memory and regulatory TCRB repertoires appeared more similar among patients than among healthy donors. Shorter templates might be favored by PCR, yet because patient and control samples were amplified and corrected together, any such skew would affect both groups equally.

Recombination connected TRBV5-6 to TRBJ2-7; confidence is insufficient to name the D gene. The sequenced sample consisted of naive CD4+ T cells from blood. What the cell subset or site label conveys for this sample: true naive CD4+ T cells. The source of this sequence is a woman aged 18 to 35 in good health. The DNA sequence is as follows: TGTGCCAGCAGCTTGGTGGCAGGCCTCTACGAGCAGTACTTC. Translated, it reads CASSLVAGLYEQYF.